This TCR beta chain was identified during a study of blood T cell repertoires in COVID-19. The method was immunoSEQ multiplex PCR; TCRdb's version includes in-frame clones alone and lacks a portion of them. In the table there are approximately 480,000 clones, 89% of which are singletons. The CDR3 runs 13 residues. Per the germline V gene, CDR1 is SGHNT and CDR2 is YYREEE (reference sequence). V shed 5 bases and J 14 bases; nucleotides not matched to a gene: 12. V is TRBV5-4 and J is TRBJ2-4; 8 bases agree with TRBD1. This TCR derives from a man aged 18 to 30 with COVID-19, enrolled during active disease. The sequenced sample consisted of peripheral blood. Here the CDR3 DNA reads TGTGCCAGCAGTTTAGGACAGGGATTTTTGGAGTACTTC. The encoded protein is CASSLGQGFLEYF.